Listed below are T cell receptor beta chains from one sample, sequenced in a study of beta chain features in type 1 diabetes. Here immunoSEQ multiplex PCR was the method, and the copy in TCRdb shows in-frame clones only, minus some. The sample carries over 600,000 clones, 9.5% to 15% recorded once. The specimen sequenced was naive CD4+ T cells from blood. The receptors were sampled from a man in his thirties or forties with type 1 diabetes. Each CDR3 is given with its conserved first and last residue. The D gene is left open where the match is weak. The size of a clone is reported for some rows only, either as once, few or many, or as a class for expanded clones.

>NA|TRBV7-2|TRBD1|TRBJ2-7
CASSLGSFRGLDEQYF
TGTGCCAGCAGCTTAGGGTCCTTCAGGGGGCTAGACGAGCAGTACTTC
>few|TRBV7-9|TRBD1|TRBJ1-6
CASSFPGQGNSPLHF
TGTGCCAGCAGCTTTCCGGGACAGGGTAATTCACCCCTCCACTTT
>NA|TRBV27|NA|TRBJ1-3
CASSLGGAGNTIYF
TGTGCCAGCAGTTTAGGGGGCGCGGGAAACACCATATATTTT
>NA|TRBV10-3|TRBD1|TRBJ1-2
CAISFGTAQYGYTF
TGTGCCATCAGCTTTGGGACAGCCCAGTATGGCTACACCTTC
>NA|TRBV10-1|NA|TRBJ2-2
CASSAQYTGELFF
TGCGCCAGCAGTGCCCAGTACACCGGGGAGCTGTTTTTT
>NA|TRBV29-1|NA|TRBJ1-3
CSASGQGSGNTIYF
TGCAGCGCTAGTGGCCAAGGCTCTGGAAACACCATATATTTT
>few|TRBV11-2|TRBD1|TRBJ2-7
CASSLGQGSIYEQYF
TGTGCCAGCAGCTTAGGACAGGGGTCCATCTACGAGCAGTACTTC
>few|TRBV4-3|NA|TRBJ1-2
CASSQEGRAQNGYTF
TGCGCCAGCAGCCAAGAAGGCCGGGCGCAGAATGGCTACACCTTC
>few|TRBV7-2|NA|TRBJ1-2
CASSSVGGLYGYTF
TGTGCCAGCAGCTCAGTGGGGGGACTCTATGGCTACACCTTC
>NA|TRBV21-1|NA|TRBJ1-6
CASSNFGNRGNSPLHF
TGTGCCAGCAGCAATTTTGGTAACAGGGGGAATTCACCCCTCCACTTT
>NA|TRBV5-6|NA|TRBJ2-3
CASSFTSTYEDTQYF
TGTGCCAGCAGCTTCACGTCTACCTATGAGGATACGCAGTATTTT
>few|TRBV14|NA|TRBJ1-1
CASSLDTNEAFF
TGTGCCAGCAGCCTCGACACGAATGAAGCTTTCTTT
>NA|TRBV30|NA|TRBJ1-5
CAWGEGLWMNQPQHF
TGTGCCTGGGGAGAGGGGCTCTGGATGAATCAGCCCCAGCATTTT
>NA|TRBV19|NA|TRBJ1-5
CASSIEGNSNQPQHF
TGTGCCAGTAGTATAGAGGGGAATAGCAATCAGCCCCAGCATTTT
>few|TRBV6-5|TRBD1|TRBJ2-3
CASSYLQGGRPDTQYF
TGTGCCAGCAGTTACCTACAGGGGGGCCGGCCGGATACGCAGTATTTT
>NA|TRBV5-1|NA|TRBJ2-3
CASSPIGADTQYF
TGCGCCAGCAGCCCGATCGGGGCGGATACGCAGTATTTT
>few|TRBV2|NA|TRBJ2-1
CASTGGPYNEQFF
TGTGCCAGCACCGGGGGGCCCTACAATGAGCAGTTCTTC
>NA|TRBV7-6|NA|TRBJ2-1
CALYAHEQFF
TGTGCCTTATACGCCCATGAGCAGTTCTTC
>NA|TRBV5-4|NA|TRBJ1-2
CASSPDRQAERGYTF
TGTGCCAGCAGCCCTGACAGGCAAGCAGAGCGTGGCTACACCTTC
>few|TRBV28|NA|TRBJ1-6
CASSLGWGNSPLHF
TGTGCCAGCAGTTTGGGATGGGGTAATTCACCCCTCCACTTT
>NA|TRBV27|NA|TRBJ2-7
CASSKLQGLSYEQYF
TGTGCCAGCAGTAAGCTACAGGGATTGTCCTACGAGCAGTACTTC
>few|TRBV14|NA|TRBJ1-6
CASSQSSRNRSNSPLHF
TGTGCCAGCAGCCAAAGTAGCCGGAACAGAAGTAATTCACCCCTCCACTTT
>few|TRBV23-1|TRBD1|TRBJ1-1
CASIPGQLNTEAFF
TGCGCCAGCATTCCGGGACAGCTGAACACTGAAGCTTTCTTT
>NA|TRBV28|TRBD1|TRBJ2-7
CASSLTPGQGHEQYF
TGTGCCAGCAGCCTTACCCCTGGACAGGGCCACGAGCAGTACTTC
>NA|TRBV5-6|NA|TRBJ2-3
CASSFGAGETDTQYF
TGTGCCAGCAGCTTCGGGGCAGGGGAAACAGATACGCAGTATTTT
>NA|TRBV5-6|NA|TRBJ2-7
CASSLRQGHLREYF
TGTGCCAGCAGCTTGAGGCAGGGACACCTACGCGAGTACTTC
>NA|TRBV28|NA|TRBJ1-5
CASSFRTSGNQPQHF
TGTGCCAGCAGTTTTCGAACTTCGGGCAATCAGCCCCAGCATTTT
>few|TRBV7-2|NA|TRBJ1-3
CASSFSGNTIYF
TGTGCCAGCAGCTTCTCTGGAAACACCATATATTTT
>few|TRBV7-2|TRBD2|TRBJ2-7
CASSPGLAGTYEQYF
TGTGCCAGCAGCCCAGGACTAGCGGGTACCTACGAGCAGTACTTC
>NA|TRBV18|TRBD1|TRBJ1-2
CASSPGQASSNYGYTF
TGTGCCAGCTCACCGGGACAGGCTTCGTCTAACTATGGCTACACCTTC
>few|TRBV6-1|NA|TRBJ2-6
CASSWGPDVLTF
TGTGCCAGCAGTTGGGGGCCGGACGTCCTGACTTTC
>NA|TRBV7-3|NA|TRBJ1-1
CASSLQADTEAFF
TGTGCCAGCAGCTTACAGGCCGACACTGAAGCTTTCTTT
>NA|TRBV2|TRBD1|TRBJ1-5
CASSGSTGAAGYQPQHF
TGTGCCAGCAGTGGTTCGACAGGGGCAGCGGGCTATCAGCCCCAGCATTTT
>NA|TRBV15|NA|TRBJ2-7
CATSRGLPPSSTDSYEQYF
TGTGCCACCAGCAGAGGACTCCCCCCCTCTTCTACGGACTCCTACGAGCAGTACTTC
>NA|TRBV30|NA|TRBJ2-3
CAWSVSSDTQYF
TGTGCCTGGAGTGTAAGCTCAGATACGCAGTATTTT
>few|TRBV6-5|NA|TRBJ1-5
CASSYSFPAQPQHF
TGTGCCAGCAGTTACTCGTTCCCGGCCCAGCCCCAGCATTTT
>NA|TRBV7-7|NA|TRBJ2-5
CASSPSTGMGETQYF
TGTGCTAGCAGCCCCTCAACAGGGATGGGGGAGACCCAGTACTTC
>few|TRBV29-1|NA|TRBJ1-2
CSAGTPRGNYGYTF
TGCAGCGCGGGGACACCCCGCGGAAACTATGGCTACACCTTC
>NA|TRBV9|TRBD1|TRBJ2-5
CASSVEQGMTQYF
TGTGCCAGCAGCGTGGAACAGGGGATGACCCAGTACTTC
>few|TRBV18|NA|TRBJ2-5
CASSGPGPIKAHQETQYF
TGTGCCAGCTCAGGACCGGGACCCATTAAAGCCCACCAAGAGACCCAGTACTTC
>NA|TRBV11-3|TRBD2|TRBJ2-1
CASSPVTGGSYNEQFF
TGTGCCAGCAGCCCCGTCACGGGGGGTTCCTACAATGAGCAGTTCTTC
>NA|TRBV6-6|NA|TRBJ2-7
CASMRQTYYEQYF
TGTGCCAGCATGAGGCAGACTTACTACGAGCAGTACTTC
>NA|TRBV9|NA|TRBJ1-1
CASSEVGAKNTEAFF
TGTGCCAGCAGCGAGGTAGGGGCTAAGAACACTGAAGCTTTCTTT
>NA|TRBV5-6|NA|TRBJ1-2
CASSLGTSNYGYTF
TGTGCCAGCAGCTTGGGAACCTCGAACTATGGCTACACCTTC
>NA|TRBV7-6|NA|TRBJ2-2
CASSLANSANTGELFF
TGTGCCAGCAGCTTAGCAAACAGCGCGAACACCGGGGAGCTGTTTTTT
>NA|TRBV5-6|NA|TRBJ2-5
CASSLLARAAVTQYF
TGTGCCAGCAGCTTGCTGGCTAGAGCCGCAGTGACCCAGTACTTC
>NA|TRBV11-3|TRBD2|TRBJ2-3
CASSRSTLAGATDTQYF
TGTGCCAGCAGCCGTAGCACTTTAGCGGGGGCCACAGATACGCAGTATTTT
>NA|TRBV10-3|NA|TRBJ2-7
CAISDRLRLLEQYF
TGTGCCATCAGTGACAGGCTGAGGCTCCTCGAGCAGTACTTC
>few|TRBV7-9|NA|TRBJ2-3
CASSPRTDRTDTQYF
TGTGCCAGCAGCCCCCGGACGGACCGCACAGATACGCAGTATTTT
>few|TRBV5-1|TRBD1|TRBJ1-2
CASSLQDRGTYGYTF
TGCGCCAGCAGCTTGCAGGACAGGGGCACGTATGGCTACACCTTC
>few|TRBV6-5|NA|TRBJ2-3
CASRDTNTDTQYF
TGTGCCAGCCGGGACACCAACACAGATACGCAGTATTTT
>few|TRBV2|NA|TRBJ1-4
CASSVQSRSREKLFF
TGTGCCAGCAGTGTACAGTCAAGATCGAGGGAAAAACTGTTTTTT
>NA|TRBV6-5|TRBD1|TRBJ1-2
CASSSPPRGNYGYTF
TGTGCCAGCAGTTCCCCCCCCAGGGGGAACTATGGCTACACCTTC
>few|TRBV5-1|TRBD1|TRBJ1-6
CASSPPTGGSDNSPLHF
TGCGCCAGCAGCCCTCCGACAGGGGGCTCGGATAATTCACCCCTCCACTTT
>NA|TRBV9|NA|TRBJ1-6
CASSIDGHRNSPLHF
TGTGCCAGCAGCATAGATGGGCACCGCAATTCACCCCTCCACTTT
>few|TRBV7-8|NA|TRBJ1-6
CASSFDSYNSPLHF
TGTGCCAGCAGCTTCGACAGTTATAATTCACCCCTCCACTTT
>NA|TRBV7-2|TRBD2|TRBJ2-3
CASSPGLAGGQDTQYF
TGTGCCAGCAGCCCAGGACTAGCGGGGGGCCAAGATACGCAGTATTTT